This TCR beta chain was profiled in a study of control samples from healthy donors and cancer patients. The CDR3 extends over 13 amino acids. Germline CDR1 reads GTSNPN; CDR2 reads SVGIG (reference sequence). V was pared by 5 bases and J by 8 bases, with 13 bases between. Data came from immunoSEQ multiplex PCR; TCRdb stores just in-frame clones and leaves some out. The sample records about 190,000 clones, about 91% being singletons. The sequence was collected from a man aged 25-40 years in good health. The rearrangement joins TRBV30 to TRBJ1-6; D gene uncertain. The sequencing input was blood. The CDR3 region is CAWRPAGDSPLHF. DNA of the CDR3: TGTGCCTGGCGCCCGGCGGGCGATTCACCCCTCCACTTT. Together with reference TRBV30 and TRBJ1-6, the CDR3 gives the full variable domain: SQTIHQWPATLVQPVGSPLSLECTVEGTSNPNLYWYRQAAGRGLQLLFYSVGIGQISSEVPQNLSASRPQDRQFILSSKKLLLSDSGFYLCAWRPAGDSPLHFGNGTRLTVT.